What follows are 10 T cell receptor beta chains derived from one specimen sequenced in a study of Ad26.COV2.S vaccination and SARS-CoV-2 variants. This sample's treatment: around 19 received Ad26.COV2.S at low or high dose, single or two shots; 5 received placebo; per-sample allocation not given. Each sample was drawn 63 days after the first injection (of vaccine or placebo). Method: immunoSEQ multiplex PCR; TCRdb's copy keeps in-frame clones and lacks some. This sample carries around 300,000 clones, about 85% of them seen once, and the ten largest clones take around 6.6%. The specimen was peripheral blood, collected in a trial of Ad26.COV2.S vaccine versus placebo. Every receptor here comes from a person between 18 and 65 years old who received the Ad26.COV2.S COVID-19 vaccine or a placebo.

This clone appeared a few times. The chain joins TRBV5-1 to TRBJ2-7, with 7 bases identical to TRBD1. This CDR3 region has 15 residues. The V gene end was trimmed by 4 bases and the J gene end by 0 bases; junction bases not matched to a gene: 7. Germline values: CDR1 SGHRS, CDR2 YFSETQ. CDR3 region: CASSLGQAISYEQYF. DNA for the CDR3: TGCGCCAGCAGCCTCGGACAGGCTATCTCCTACGAGCAGTACTTC.

The table lists this clone with a count of one. The chain links TRBV29-1 to TRBJ1-1, with 9 positions matching TRBD1. V dropped 4 bases and J dropped 0; count of bases not matched to a gene: 6. CDR3 length: 15 amino acids. CDR1 and CDR2 from the germline V gene are SQVTM and ANQGSEA. Here the CDR3 reads CSVGAGTGLNTEAFF. CDR3 nucleotide sequence: TGCAGCGTTGGAGCTGGGACAGGGCTGAACACTGAAGCTTTCTTT.

The chain combines TRBV19 with TRBJ1-1, with D perhaps TRBD1 (6 bases). The germline V gene has CDR1 LNHDA and CDR2 SQIVND (reference sequence). This CDR3 contains 15 residues. V shed 5 bases and J shed 0 bases, with 13 bases lying between them. The CDR3 DNA follows: TGTGCCAGTAGTCAATGGACAGCTATGAACACTGAAGCTTTCTTT. It translates to CASSQWTAMNTEAFF.

The chain has TRBV18 and TRBJ1-2; 10 bases line up with TRBD1. The V gene end was trimmed by 4 bases and the J gene end by 2 bases; junction bases not matched to a gene: 1. Germline CDR1 reads KGHSH; CDR2 reads LQKENI. The CDR3 covers 14 residues. In DNA, the CDR3 is TGTGCCAGCTCACGGGACAGGGGAAACTATGGCTACACCTTC. The encoded protein is CASSRDRGNYGYTF.

This chain connects TRBV7-2 to TRBJ2-3; tentative D call: TRBD1 (5 bases). Between the trimmed V and J ends, which lost 1 base and 13 bases, there was a span of 15 bases. CDR3 size: 13 residues. Per the germline V gene, CDR1 is SGHTA and CDR2 is FQGNSA. The CDR3: CASSLVGVDGEYF. The CDR3 region has the DNA TGTGCCAGCAGCTTAGTAGGGGTGGATGGGGAGTATTTT.

This clone was detected once. DNA of the CDR3: TGTGCCACCAGCAGAACCTCCGTGGTGAGTGAGCAGTTCTTC. Protein product: CATSRTSVVSEQFF. V is TRBV15 and J is TRBJ2-1; D is undetermined. The germline V gene encodes CDR1 LNHNV and CDR2 YYDKDF (reference sequence). V was shortened by 2 bases and J by 9 bases, with 14 bases between the two germline ends. The CDR3 spans 14 residues.

As for this clone: A much bigger clone sits one base away, suggesting this may be a read error. The V call is TRBV4-2, the J call TRBJ1-6, with a possible D match to TRBD1 (5 bases). Germline V CDR1 and CDR2: LGHNA, YNFKEQ. The CDR3 is 14 residues long. Here the CDR3 DNA reads TGTGCCAGCAACCAAGGGGAAGGTGATTCACCCCTCCACTTT. It translates to CASNQGEGDSPLHF.

The chain uses TRBV4-1 and TRBJ2-2; D not certain. In germline, CDR1 is MGHRA, CDR2 YSYEKL. V lost 1 base and J lost 0, with 9 bases in between. This CDR3 comprises 16 residues. The CDR3 sequence: CASSQVTTSNTGELFF. The CDR3 coding sequence is TGCGCCAGCAGCCAAGTAACCACATCGAACACCGGGGAGCTGTTTTTT.

This chain connects TRBV7-6 to TRBJ2-1, with a weak D call TRBD2 (5 bases). CDR1 is SGHVS, CDR2 FNYEAQ, per germline. The ends were cut back, 0 bases at V and 1 base at J, with 19 bases in the middle. The CDR3 consists of 19 residues. The CDR3 bases are TGTGCCAGCAGCTTAGCGACTCCCGGGGTAACATTTTCCTACAATGAGCAGTTCTTC. It codes for CASSLATPGVTFSYNEQFF.

The genes are TRBV2 and TRBJ2-3; 8 bases are a match to TRBD2. V trimming: 5 bases; J trimming: 0 bases; junction bases outside the gene matches: 7. This CDR3 has 16 amino acids. Per the germline V gene, CDR1 is SNHLY and CDR2 is FYNNEI. This chain's CDR3 is CASSPREGQSTDTQYF. CDR3 bases: TGTGCCAGCAGTCCTCGGGAGGGCCAGAGCACAGATACGCAGTATTTT.